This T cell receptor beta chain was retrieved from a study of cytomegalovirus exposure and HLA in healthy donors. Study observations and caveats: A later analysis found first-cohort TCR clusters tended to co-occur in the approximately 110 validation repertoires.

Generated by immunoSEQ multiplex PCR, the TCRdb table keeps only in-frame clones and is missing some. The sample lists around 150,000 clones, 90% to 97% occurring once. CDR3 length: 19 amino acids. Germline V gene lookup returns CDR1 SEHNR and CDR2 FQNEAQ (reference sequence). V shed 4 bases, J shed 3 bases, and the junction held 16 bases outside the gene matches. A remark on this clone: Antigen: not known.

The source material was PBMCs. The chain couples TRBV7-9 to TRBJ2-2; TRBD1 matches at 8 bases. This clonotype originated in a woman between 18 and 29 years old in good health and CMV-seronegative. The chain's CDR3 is CASSSRITGGSTYTGELFF. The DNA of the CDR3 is TGTGCCAGCAGCTCAAGGATTACAGGGGGTTCAACCTACACCGGGGAGCTGTTTTTT.